Reported below is one T cell receptor beta chain. Its antigen is undetermined. The record originates from a study of memory CD4+ T cells and cytomegalovirus serostatus. Single viable CD3+CD4+CD8-CD45RO+ cells were sorted as the memory CD4+ T cells. Serum IgG to CMV pp150, pp28, p38 and p52 defined serostatus. Findings and caveats of the study: A US-trained random forest predicted CMV serostatus with median AUC roughly 0.91. Each of approximately 73 CMV-associated TCRbeta sequences occurred in one to five individuals.

The CDR3 runs to 20 residues. Germline values: CDR1 LNHDA, CDR2 SQIVND (reference sequence). The J segment lost 2 bases and the V segment lost 6 bases, leaving 21 bases of the junction unmatched. The table came from immunoSEQ multiplex PCR; TCRdb's copy has only in-frame clones and leaves some out. Of over 50,000 clones listed, around 76% are singletons. This TCR was sampled from an adult in good health and CMV-seronegative. The chain has TRBV19 and TRBJ2-3, with 9 nucleotides matching TRBD2. Sequenced: memory CD4+ T cells from blood. The CDR3 is CASRRYHGTSHIASTDTQYF. CDR3 in DNA: TGTGCCAGTAGGCGATACCATGGGACTAGCCACATTGCTTCCACAGATACGCAGTATTTT.